The TCR beta chain described here comes from a study of blood T cell repertoires in COVID-19. Background on the study: Donors in the United States, Italy and Spain gave samples during acute or convalescent COVID-19. T cells, B-cell-depleted T cells, or PBMCs provided the cDNA or gDNA that served as material.

Original analysis: Reference gene primer amplification in the assay estimated nucleated cell counts. TCRdb keeps only in-frame clones here, not all; method: immunoSEQ multiplex PCR. The V and J calls and clone size come from that table; D and trimming were worked out from the DNA. In the table there are more than 85,000 clones, roughly 89% of which are singletons. V lost 5 bases, J lost 4 bases, and 11 bases lay in between. The germline V gene has CDR1 MNHNY and CDR2 SVGAGI (reference sequence). This CDR3 comprises 14 residues. This receptor was obtained from a man aged 65 to 85 with acute or convalescent COVID-19. The V call is TRBV6-6, the J call TRBJ2-2; no clear D. Sequencing used peripheral blood. CDR3 coding DNA: TGTGCCAGCAGTCTCCCCGCACTCACCGGGGAGCTGTTTTTT. Residues: CASSLPALTGELFF.